Presented here are 2 T cell receptor beta chains from one specimen sequenced in a study of cytomegalovirus exposure and HLA in healthy donors. A multiplex PCR was run with 60 Vbeta primers and 13 Jbeta primers. This table comes from immunoSEQ multiplex PCR, and its TCRdb copy is limited to in-frame clones, with some not included. The data hold around 99,000 clones, with around 77% observed a single time. The sequenced sample consisted of PBMCs. The receptors were gathered from a man between 40 and 49 years old in good health and CMV-seronegative.

The V call is TRBV5-1, the J call TRBJ2-7; 7 bases are a match to TRBD1. The V and J ends lost 4 bases and 6 bases, in that order; junction bases with no gene match: 7. The CDR3 has 13 amino acids. The germline gives CDR1 SGHRS, CDR2 YFSETQ. CDR3: CASSPTGVGEQYF. CDR3 sequence (DNA): TGCGCCAGCAGCCCCACAGGGGTCGGCGAGCAGTACTTC. The full variable domain, completed using reference TRBV5-1 and TRBJ2-7, is KAGVTQTPRYLIKTRGQQVTLSCSPISGHRSVSWYQQTPGQGLQFLFEYFSETQRNKGNFPGRFSGRQFSNSRSEMNVSTLELGDSALYLCASSPTGVGEQYFGPGTRLTVT.

J is TRBJ2-1 and V is TRBV5-1, with a possible D match to TRBD1 (7 bases). Germline V lookup: CDR1 SGHRS, CDR2 YFSETQ. The CDR3 is 16 amino acids. The ends were cut back, 3 bases at V and 2 bases at J, with 15 bases in the middle. CDR3 amino acids: CASSSEGQRAYNEQFF. The CDR3 nucleotides are TGCGCCAGCAGCTCGGAGGGACAGCGAGCCTACAATGAGCAGTTCTTC.